The clone carrying this T cell receptor beta chain was seen once. Authors' methods: Amplifying reference gene primers gave estimates of nucleated cell counts. Measured with immunoSEQ multiplex PCR; TCRdb has only the in-frame clones, and not every one. The DNA was the basis for D and trimming; V, J and clone size are from that table. The sample carries about 7,300 clones, roughly 90% recorded once. This sample is part of a study of blood T cell repertoires in COVID-19. About the study: Samples representing acute and convalescent COVID-19 were sourced from the United States, Italy and Spain. T cells, B-cell-depleted T cells, or PBMCs provided the cDNA or gDNA that served as material.

The source of this sequence is a human donor with active COVID-19. The donor label of this sample is uncertain. What was sequenced was peripheral blood.

This CDR3 reads CASTTSGHYNEQFF. The CDR3 DNA reads TGCGCCAGCACAACTAGCGGGCATTACAATGAGCAGTTCTTC. V and J are TRBV23-1 and TRBJ2-1, with TRBD2 identical over 9 bases. TRBV23-1 is sorted into the ORF group, with uncertain function. The CDR3 extends over 14 amino acids. V was clipped by 7 bases and J by 4 bases; unmatched bases: 5.